The 25 T cell receptor beta chains given below trace back to one sample, sequenced in a study of esophageal squamous cell carcinoma under preoperative chemotherapy (dated by TCRdb to the late 2010s). This specimen's time point label, interpreted: before preoperative PTX-NDP chemotherapy. The library was generated by PCR. Data came from a HiSeq X Ten. In TCRdb, the public reads were trimmed at Q25 with fastp and aligned with MiXCR, with productive beta chains retained. When rows share a CDR3 protein, they turn into one entry using the most common DNA and genes. In this sample the table shows roughly 30,000 distinct CDR3 sequences, under 55% of which occur a single time. The leading ten clones occupy 12% of the sample. Collection took place from a patient given preoperative chemotherapy. These TCRs come from a human donor with esophageal squamous cell carcinoma. The donor label of this sample is uncertain.

This clonotype was counted many times. The chain couples TRBV27 to TRBJ2-7; D unresolved. V lost 0 bases and J lost 6, with 9 bases in between. The CDR3 runs 13 residues. Germline V lookup: CDR1 MNHEY, CDR2 SMNVEV (reference sequence). Here the CDR3 DNA reads TGTGCCAGCAGTTTATCAGGCCCCACCGAGCAGTACTTC. Amino acid sequence: CASSLSGPTEQYF.

This clonotype was seen many times. The V gene is TRBV6-1, the J gene TRBJ2-7, with a tentative D call TRBD2 (5 bases). Germline V gene lookup returns CDR1 MNHNS and CDR2 SASEGT. This CDR3 has 14 residues. V was shortened by 7 bases and J by 1 base, with 14 bases between the two germline ends. Written as DNA, the CDR3 is TGTGCCAGCACCCCCGGCCGGGGTTCCTACGAGCAGTACTTC. Protein: CASTPGRGSYEQYF.

V and J are TRBV7-2 and TRBJ2-4; D may be TRBD1 or TRBD2 (5 bases each). The J call is in doubt because the DNA end fits TRBJ2-3 better. The length of the CDR3 is 15 residues. Germline CDR1 and CDR2: SGHTA and FQGNSA. The CDR3 bases are TGTGCCAGCAGCACGGGGACGAGCTCCAAAGATATTCAGTATTTT. Translation gives CASSTGTSSKDIQYF.

As to this clonotype: The junction departs from germline at one end; a sequencing error may be responsible. The chain carries TRBV11-3 and TRBJ2-5; maybe TRBD1 (6 bases). Germline V gives CDR1 SGHNT, CDR2 YENEEA. CDR3 length: 16 residues. CDR3 loop: CASSPGAERDQKTQYF. Here the CDR3 DNA reads TGTGCCAGCAGCCCAGGGGCAGAGCGTGACCAAAAGACTCAGTACTTC.

As to this clonotype: A read error is possible here, since a much larger clone lies one base away. The chain carries TRBV5-6 and TRBJ2-3; possibly TRBD1 for D (5 bases). The J call may be faulty, since TRBJ2-1 better matches the DNA end. This CDR3 region has 16 residues. The V gene's germline CDR1 is SGHDT and CDR2 YYEEEE. The CDR3 protein is CASSPHQGFVAGEQFF. As DNA, the CDR3 is TGTGCCAGCAGCCCCCATCAGGGCTTCGTAGCTGGCGAGCAGTTCTTC.

As to this clonotype: The germline gene is not matched at one end of the junction; a read error may be the cause. The chain combines TRBV7-3 with TRBJ2-4, with TRBD2 matching over 9 bases. Per germline, CDR1 SGHTA and CDR2 FQGTGA. There are 17 residues in the CDR3. CDR3 nucleotides: TGTGCCAGCAGCTCCGGACCGGCGGGAGGGATCAAAAACATCCAGTACTTC. Translating gives CASSSGPAGGIKNIQYF.

Of note for this clonotype: The conserved final phenylalanine or tryptophan is absent from the CDR3, which likely points to a read error. The chain employs TRBV6-1 and TRBJ2-1; 8 bases match TRBD2. The CDR3 spans 15 residues. Per the germline V gene, CDR1 is MNHNS and CDR2 is SASEGT. The V segment lost 7 bases and the J segment 7 bases; nucleotides outside the gene matches: 12. The CDR3 protein is CASTYISGSGNEQFY. The CDR3 region has the DNA TGTGCCAGCACCTATATCAGCGGGAGTGGGAATGAGCAGTTCTAC.

As to this clonotype: Relative to the germline gene, one junction end is altered; a read error may explain this. The chain is built from TRBV7-2 and TRBJ2-4; perhaps TRBD1 as D (6 bases). Germline V gene sequence: CDR1 SGHTA, CDR2 FQGNSA. CDR3 length: 16 amino acids. CDR3 sequence: CASRVCRRGPTDTQYF. The CDR3 DNA reads TGTGCCAGCCGCGTCTGCCGCAGGGGACCCACAGATACGCAGTACTTT. The full variable domain, in which reference TRBV7-2 and TRBJ2-4 provide the parts outside the CDR3, is GAGVSQSPSNKVTEKGKDVELRCDPISGHTALYWYRQSLGQGLEFLIYFQGNSAPDKSGLPSDRFSAERTGGSVSTLTIQRTQQEDSAVYLCASRVCRRGPTDTQYFGAGTRLSVL.

This chain connects TRBV6-5 to TRBJ2-2, with D possibly matching TRBD1 (6 bases). The DNA end is a closer match to TRBJ2-3, so the J assignment may be wrong. This CDR3 comprises 14 residues. Germline values: CDR1 MNHEY, CDR2 SVGAGI. The CDR3 nucleotides are TGTGCCAGCAGTTCGGACAGCGTCACCGGTGAGCAGTATTTT. Protein product: CASSSDSVTGEQYF.

Details on this clonotype: A read error may produce the germline difference seen at one junction end. This chain connects TRBV7-2 to TRBJ2-3; 8 nucleotides match TRBD2. This CDR3 comprises 17 residues. Germline V gene lookup returns CDR1 SGHTA and CDR2 FQGNSA. In DNA form, the CDR3 reads TGTGCCAGCAGCCCCCGAGCGGGGGTGTGGGGGGAAGATACTCAGTATTTT. This sequence encodes CASSPRAGVWGEDTQYF.

J is TRBJ2-4 and V is TRBV7-2; tentatively, D is TRBD2 (7 bases). Trimming removed 11 bases at V and 13 bases at J, with 21 bases between. Germline-derived CDR1 and CDR2 are SGHTA and FQGNSA. This CDR3 is 12 amino acids long. The CDR3 loop is CAGSRDAGAQYF. The CDR3 DNA reads TGTGCCGGGAGCCGAGACGCGGGGGCCCAGTACTTC.

This clonotype was seen a handful of times. V is TRBV5-3 and J is TRBJ2-1; D perhaps matches TRBD2 (6 bases). The DNA end favors TRBJ2-7, so the J call may be wrong. TRBV5-3 is sorted into the ORF group, with uncertain function. The length of the CDR3 is 14 residues. DNA for the CDR3: TGTGCCAGAAGCTCGACCGGGACTCTTTACGAGCAGTACTTC. It yields the protein CARSSTGTLYEQYF.

In its sample, this clonotype was seen a few times. V gene TRBV7-3 combines with J gene TRBJ2-3; D may correspond to TRBD1 or TRBD2 (6 bases each). This CDR3 is 16 amino acids long. Trimming shortened V by 8 bases and J by 6 bases, and 24 bases separated the two germline ends. Germline-derived CDR1 and CDR2 are SGHTA and FQGTGA. The CDR3 loop reads CASGGTGGSVQDTQYF. CDR3 sequence (DNA): TGTGCCAGCGGCGGGACCGGGGGCTCAGTTCAGGATACGCAGTATTTT. Together with reference TRBV7-3 and TRBJ2-3, the CDR3 gives the full variable domain: GAGVSQTPSNKVTEKGKYVELRCDPISGHTALYWYRQSLGQGPEFLIYFQGTGAADDSGLPNDRFFAVRPEGSVSTLKIQRTERGDSAVYLCASGGTGGSVQDTQYFGPGTRLTVL.

This sequence joins TRBV7-8 and TRBJ2-7, with D possibly TRBD1 on 5 matching bases. V was shortened by 5 bases and J by 6 bases, with 17 bases between the two germline ends. Germline loops: CDR1 SGHVS, CDR2 FQNEAQ. The CDR3 contains 14 residues. The CDR3 loop is CASSTFAGSSEQYF. For the CDR3, the DNA is TGTGCCAGCAGCACTTTTGCAGGGTCTAGCGAGCAGTACTTC.

This clonotype showed up just once. A single base separates this from a much larger clone, so it may be a read error. V usage is TRBV24-1 and J usage is TRBJ2-4; no clear D gene. Judging by the DNA end, TRBJ2-7 fits better; the J call may be wrong. The CDR3 loop spans 13 amino acids. CDR1 KGHDR and CDR2 SFDVKD come from the germline V gene. CDR3 in DNA: TGTGCCACCAGTGACCTGTCGGGTGGCGAGCAGTACTTC. Amino acids: CATSDLSGGEQYF.

The chain has TRBV6-1 and TRBJ1-4; possibly TRBD1 for D (5 bases). V lost 4 bases to trimming and J lost 8 bases, with 17 bases between them. This CDR3 contains 15 residues. From germline, CDR1 is MNHNS and CDR2 SASEGT. This CDR3 reads CASSGGRPAGEKLFF. For the CDR3, the DNA is TGTGCCAGCAGTGGGGGACGCCCGGCGGGAGAAAAACTGTTTTTT.

The chain couples TRBV7-9 to TRBJ1-2; 7 bases align to TRBD1. The CDR3 covers 16 residues. The V and J ends lost 2 bases and 0 bases, in that order; junction bases with no gene match: 6. Germline CDR1 is SEHNR and CDR2 is FQNEAQ (reference sequence). The CDR3 sequence is CASSLRGDSTNYGYTF. CDR3 sequence (DNA): TGTGCCAGCAGCTTAAGGGGGGACAGCACTAACTATGGCTACACCTTC.

This clonotype has only a few counts. V usage is TRBV19 and J usage is TRBJ2-2; D call uncertain. The germline gives CDR1 LNHDA, CDR2 SQIVND (reference sequence). Trimming shortened V by 2 bases and J by 3 bases, and 22 bases separated the two germline ends. This CDR3 has 19 residues. The CDR3 DNA sequence: TGTGCCAGTAGTATACCCCTCTCTGTGCCGTTCTTCCACACCGGGGAGCTGTTTTTT. Its protein product is CASSIPLSVPFFHTGELFF. Together with reference TRBV19 and TRBJ2-2, the CDR3 gives the full variable domain: DGGITQSPKYLFRKEGQNVTLSCEQNLNHDAMYWYRQDPGQGLRLIYYSQIVNDFQKGDIAEGYSVSREKKESFPLTVTSAQKNPTAFYLCASSIPLSVPFFHTGELFFGEGSRLTVL.

Comment on this clonotype: Its ends do not fully match the called genes, so a read error is possible. The chain has TRBV7-2 and TRBJ2-3; 8 bases are shared with TRBD1. Germline lookup yields CDR1 SGHTA and CDR2 FQGNSA. This CDR3 is 15 amino acids long. As DNA, the CDR3 is TGTGCCAGCGGCTTAGGGGGACAGGTCACAGATACGCAGTATTTT. This codes for CASGLGGQVTDTQYF.

This clonotype has only a few counts. CDR3 amino acids: CASSEQGGTEAFF. CDR3 DNA sequence: TGCGCCAGCAGTGAACAGGGTGGGACTGAAGCTTTCTTT. This chain links TRBV5-1 with TRBJ1-1; maybe TRBD1 (6 bases). Trimming pared 5 bases from V and 5 bases from J, leaving 13 bases between. Germline V lookup: CDR1 SGHRS, CDR2 YFSETQ. CDR3 length: 13 amino acids.

A few counts support this clonotype. V and J are TRBV19 and TRBJ1-1, with 7 bases that match TRBD1. Germline V gene data show CDR1 as LNHDA and CDR2 as SQIVND (reference sequence). The length of the CDR3 is 13 residues. The J segment lost 4 bases and the V segment lost 7 bases, leaving 6 bases of the junction unmatched. CDR3 loop: CASTRTGGTEAFF. The CDR3 DNA follows: TGTGCCAGTACCCGGACAGGAGGCACTGAAGCTTTCTTT. Drawing the rest from reference TRBV19 and TRBJ1-1, the complete variable domain is DGGITQSPKYLFRKEGQNVTLSCEQNLNHDAMYWYRQDPGQGLRLIYYSQIVNDFQKGDIAEGYSVSREKKESFPLTVTSAQKNPTAFYLCASTRTGGTEAFFGQGTRLTVV.

This clonotype was detected ten times or more. The V gene is TRBV27, the J gene TRBJ2-3; the match to TRBD2 covers 11 bases. CDR1 MNHEY and CDR2 SMNVEV come from the germline V gene (reference sequence). CDR3 size: 18 residues. With 5 bases clipped from V and 4 bases from J, the junction kept 14 bases outside the gene matches. This chain's CDR3 is CASSPHTSGRLGADTQYF. The CDR3 DNA is TGTGCCAGCAGTCCCCATACTAGCGGGAGATTGGGTGCAGATACGCAGTATTTT.

This clonotype was detected a few times. V and J are TRBV7-3 and TRBJ2-5; D might be TRBD2 (6 bases). The better agreement between TRBJ2-1 and the DNA end casts doubt on the J call. Germline CDR1 reads SGHTA; CDR2 reads FQGTGA. This CDR3 has 14 residues. CDR3 amino acids: CASSMGGKENEQFF. The DNA for the CDR3 is TGTGCCAGCTCGATGGGCGGGAAGGAAAATGAGCAGTTCTTC.

This clonotype came up many times. The CDR3 bases are TGTGCCAGCAGCCACCCAGGACAGACCACCATATATTTT. Translating it yields CASSHPGQTTIYF. The J gene is TRBJ1-3, the V gene TRBV7-6; D is perhaps TRBD1 (6 bases). The V gene lost 5 bases and the J gene lost 9 bases, with 14 bases spanning the gap. The CDR3 totals 13 residues. Germline V CDR1 and CDR2: SGHVS, FNYEAQ.

This clonotype was seen repeatedly, ten times or more. The chain has TRBV28 and TRBJ1-2; no clear D. CDR3 length: 11 residues. CDR1 is MDHEN and CDR2 is SYDVKM in the germline V gene. V gave up 5 bases and J gave up 7 bases, with 8 bases separating them. In DNA form, the CDR3 reads TGTGCCAGCAGTGGGAGGAGTGGCTACACCTTC. Amino acid sequence: CASSGRSGYTF.